This T cell receptor (beta chain) is drawn from a study of blood T cell repertoires in COVID-19. For the study at large: T cells, B-cell-depleted T cells, or PBMCs supplied cDNA or gDNA.

As handled by the study authors: Using reference gene primer amplification, nucleated cell counts were estimated. Only in-frame clones appear in the TCRdb table, and some are missing; sequencing was by immunoSEQ multiplex PCR. V and J calls plus clone size are reproduced from that table; the DNA served to infer D and trimming. The table records more than 40,000 clones, 70% to 90% of them present only once. Symptom resolution, clearance, or two negative PCRs marked the recovered donors of Cohort 3. The origin of this receptor is a woman aged 45-65 years who had recovered from COVID-19. Sequenced material: PBMCs or T cells enriched from blood (not recorded which).

In nucleotides, the CDR3 is TGCGCCAGCAGCTTGGTACTAGCGGAGGGCAATGAGCAGTTCTTC. Its translation is CASSLVLAEGNEQFF. The chain joins TRBV5-1 to TRBJ2-1; 8 bases line up with TRBD2. CDR3 length: 15 amino acids. The ends lost 0 bases at V and 6 bases at J; junction bases unmatched: 5. CDR1 and CDR2 (germline): SGHRS, YFSETQ.